The 4 T cell receptor beta chains below all came from one sample that was sequenced in a study of cytomegalovirus exposure and HLA in healthy donors. Amplification used 60 Vbeta primers and 13 Jbeta primers. Method: immunoSEQ multiplex PCR; TCRdb's copy keeps in-frame clones and lacks some. The sample shows 150,000 to 200,000 clones, approximately 80% of them seen only once. Source material: PBMCs. The receptor set was obtained from a girl aged 10-17 years in good health and CMV-seropositive.

The chain recombines TRBV19 with TRBJ2-3; tentatively, D is TRBD2 (6 bases). V was shortened by 5 bases and J by 3 bases, with 15 bases between the two germline ends. Germline loops: CDR1 LNHDA, CDR2 SQIVND (reference sequence). This CDR3 has 15 residues. The CDR3 nucleotides read TGTGCCAGTAGTTGGGTGACTCGGGGGACAGATACGCAGTATTTT. Residues: CASSWVTRGTDTQYF.

This chain uses TRBV27 with TRBJ2-3, with a possible D match to TRBD2 (5 bases). Germline-derived CDR1 and CDR2 are MNHEY and SMNVEV (reference sequence). The CDR3 sequence is 13 residues long. Trimming cost V 7 bases and J 5 bases, with 13 bases left between them. CDR3 region: CASKGGWGDTQYF. CDR3 coding DNA: TGTGCCAGCAAAGGCGGGTGGGGAGATACGCAGTATTTT.

The chain recombines TRBV29-1 with TRBJ2-3; D perhaps matches TRBD1 (6 bases). The ends were cut back, 7 bases at V and 3 bases at J, with 17 bases in the middle. The CDR3 runs 14 residues. Germline CDR1 SQVTM, CDR2 ANQGSEA. Here the CDR3 DNA reads TGCAGCGGCCGACAGGATATCTTTACAGATACGCAGTATTTT. It specifies CSGRQDIFTDTQYF.

The CDR3 region has the DNA TGCGCCAGCAGCCTCCGGGACAGAGTCTACGAGCAGTACTTC. Encoded protein: CASSLRDRVYEQYF. The chain couples TRBV23-1 to TRBJ2-7; 7 bases agree with TRBD1. TRBV23-1 is reported as an ORF; its role is uncertain. Germline trimming cut 6 bases from V and 3 bases from J; bases unmatched to any gene: 8. The CDR3 length is 14 residues.